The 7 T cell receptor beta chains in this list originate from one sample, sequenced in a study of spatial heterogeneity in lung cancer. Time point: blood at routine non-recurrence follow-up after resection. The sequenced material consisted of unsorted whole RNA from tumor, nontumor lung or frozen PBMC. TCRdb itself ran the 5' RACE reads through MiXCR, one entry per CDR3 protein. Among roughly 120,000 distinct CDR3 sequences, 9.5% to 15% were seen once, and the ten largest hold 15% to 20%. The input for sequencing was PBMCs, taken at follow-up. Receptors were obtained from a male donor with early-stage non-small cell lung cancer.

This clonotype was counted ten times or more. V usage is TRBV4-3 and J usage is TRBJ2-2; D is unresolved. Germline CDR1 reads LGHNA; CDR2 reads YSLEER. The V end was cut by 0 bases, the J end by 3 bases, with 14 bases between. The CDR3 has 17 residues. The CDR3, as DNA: TGCGCCAGCAGCCAAGATGAATTTCAGAGTCACACCGGGGAGCTGTTTTTT. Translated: CASSQDEFQSHTGELFF.

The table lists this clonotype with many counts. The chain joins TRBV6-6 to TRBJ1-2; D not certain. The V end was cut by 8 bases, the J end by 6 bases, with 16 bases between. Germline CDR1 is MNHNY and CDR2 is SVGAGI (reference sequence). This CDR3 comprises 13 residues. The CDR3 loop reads CASRANSENGYTF. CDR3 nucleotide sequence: TGTGCCAGCCGCGCGAACAGTGAAAATGGCTACACCTTC.

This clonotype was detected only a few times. CDR3 coding DNA: TGTGCCAGCAGTAACGGATTCGGGGAGCTGTTTTTT. Its translation is CASSNGFGELFF. This rearrangement joins TRBV12-3 or TRBV12-4 to TRBJ2-2; D gene uncertain. V was pared by 5 bases and J by 7 bases, with 8 bases between. This CDR3 comprises 12 residues.

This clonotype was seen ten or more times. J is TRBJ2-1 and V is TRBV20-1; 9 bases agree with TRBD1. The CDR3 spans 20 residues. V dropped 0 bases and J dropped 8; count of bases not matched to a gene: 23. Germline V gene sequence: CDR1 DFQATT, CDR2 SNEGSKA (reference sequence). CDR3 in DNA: TGCAGTGCTAGAGACCCATTGGGCGACAGGGGGACCAAAGGGACCGATGAGCAGTTCTTC. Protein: CSARDPLGDRGTKGTDEQFF.

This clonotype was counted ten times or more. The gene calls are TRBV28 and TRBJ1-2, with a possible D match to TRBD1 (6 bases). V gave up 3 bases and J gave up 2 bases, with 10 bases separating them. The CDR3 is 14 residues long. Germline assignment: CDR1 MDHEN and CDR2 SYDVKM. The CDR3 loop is CASSFLDRNYGYTF. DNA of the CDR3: TGTGCCAGCAGTTTTTTGGACAGAAACTATGGCTACACCTTC.

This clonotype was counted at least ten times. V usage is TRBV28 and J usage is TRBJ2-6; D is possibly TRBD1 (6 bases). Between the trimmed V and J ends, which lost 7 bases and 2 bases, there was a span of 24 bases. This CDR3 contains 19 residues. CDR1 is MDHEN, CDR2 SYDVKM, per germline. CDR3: CASTPPEGRGRAGANVLTF. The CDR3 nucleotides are TGTGCCAGCACGCCCCCCGAGGGCAGGGGACGGGCTGGGGCCAACGTCCTGACTTTC.

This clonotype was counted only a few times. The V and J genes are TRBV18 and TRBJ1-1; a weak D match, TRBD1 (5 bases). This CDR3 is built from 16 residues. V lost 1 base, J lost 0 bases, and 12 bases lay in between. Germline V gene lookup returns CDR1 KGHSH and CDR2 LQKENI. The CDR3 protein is CASSPLDRNMNTEAFF. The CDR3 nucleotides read TGTGCCAGCTCACCACTCGACAGAAACATGAACACTGAAGCTTTCTTT.